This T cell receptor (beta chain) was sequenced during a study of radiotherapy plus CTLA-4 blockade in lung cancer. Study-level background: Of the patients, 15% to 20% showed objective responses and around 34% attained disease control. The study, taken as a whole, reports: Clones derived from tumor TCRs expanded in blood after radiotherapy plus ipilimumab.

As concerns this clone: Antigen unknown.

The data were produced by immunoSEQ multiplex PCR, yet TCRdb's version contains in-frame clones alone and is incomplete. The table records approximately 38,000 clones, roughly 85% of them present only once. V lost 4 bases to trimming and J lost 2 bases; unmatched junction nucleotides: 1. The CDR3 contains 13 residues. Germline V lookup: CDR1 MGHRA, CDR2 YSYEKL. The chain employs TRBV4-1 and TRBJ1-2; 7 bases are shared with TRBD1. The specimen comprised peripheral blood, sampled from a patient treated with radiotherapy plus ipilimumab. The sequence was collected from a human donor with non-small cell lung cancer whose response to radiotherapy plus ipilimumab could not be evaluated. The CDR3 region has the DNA TGCGCCAGCAGCCGGGACAGCAACTATGGCTACACCTTC. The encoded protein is CASSRDSNYGYTF.